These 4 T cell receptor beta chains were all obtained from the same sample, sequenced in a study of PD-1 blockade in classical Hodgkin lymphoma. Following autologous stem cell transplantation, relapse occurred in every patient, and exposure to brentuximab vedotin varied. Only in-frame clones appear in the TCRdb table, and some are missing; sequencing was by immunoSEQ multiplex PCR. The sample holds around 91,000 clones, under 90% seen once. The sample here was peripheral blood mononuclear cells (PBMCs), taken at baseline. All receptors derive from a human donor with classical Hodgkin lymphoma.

The CDR3 sequence is CASSWGGGSYNEQFF. CDR3 DNA sequence: TGTGCCAGCAGCTGGGGAGGGGGTTCCTACAATGAGCAGTTCTTC. This sequence joins TRBV5-4 and TRBJ2-1, with D perhaps matching TRBD2 (7 bases). Per germline, CDR1 SGHNT and CDR2 YYREEE (reference sequence). V lost 3 bases, J lost 1 base, and 11 bases lay in between. The CDR3 loop spans 15 amino acids. The full variable domain, completed using reference TRBV5-4 and TRBJ2-1, is ETGVTQSPTHLIKTRGQQVTLRCSSQSGHNTVSWYQQALGQGPQFIFQYYREEENGRGNFPPRFSGLQFPNYSSELNVNALELDDSALYLCASSWGGGSYNEQFFGPGTRLTVL.

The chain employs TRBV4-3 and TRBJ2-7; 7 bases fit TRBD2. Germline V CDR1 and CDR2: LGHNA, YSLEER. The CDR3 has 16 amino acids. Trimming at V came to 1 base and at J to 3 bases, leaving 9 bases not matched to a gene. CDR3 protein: CASSQVIWGGSYEQYF. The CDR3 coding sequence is TGCGCCAGCAGCCAAGTTATATGGGGCGGGAGCTACGAGCAGTACTTC.

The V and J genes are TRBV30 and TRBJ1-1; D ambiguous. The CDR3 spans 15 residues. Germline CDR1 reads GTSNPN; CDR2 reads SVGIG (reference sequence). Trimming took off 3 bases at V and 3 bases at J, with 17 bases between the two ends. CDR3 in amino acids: CAWRKNSRRDTEAFF. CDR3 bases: TGTGCCTGGAGAAAGAACAGCCGGAGGGACACTGAAGCTTTCTTT.

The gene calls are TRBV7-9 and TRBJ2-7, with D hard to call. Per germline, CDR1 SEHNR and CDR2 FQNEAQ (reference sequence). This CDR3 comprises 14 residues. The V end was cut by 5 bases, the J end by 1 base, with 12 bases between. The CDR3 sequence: CASSRVGRSYEQYF. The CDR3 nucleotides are TGTGCCAGCAGCCGTGTCGGGCGATCCTACGAGCAGTACTTC.